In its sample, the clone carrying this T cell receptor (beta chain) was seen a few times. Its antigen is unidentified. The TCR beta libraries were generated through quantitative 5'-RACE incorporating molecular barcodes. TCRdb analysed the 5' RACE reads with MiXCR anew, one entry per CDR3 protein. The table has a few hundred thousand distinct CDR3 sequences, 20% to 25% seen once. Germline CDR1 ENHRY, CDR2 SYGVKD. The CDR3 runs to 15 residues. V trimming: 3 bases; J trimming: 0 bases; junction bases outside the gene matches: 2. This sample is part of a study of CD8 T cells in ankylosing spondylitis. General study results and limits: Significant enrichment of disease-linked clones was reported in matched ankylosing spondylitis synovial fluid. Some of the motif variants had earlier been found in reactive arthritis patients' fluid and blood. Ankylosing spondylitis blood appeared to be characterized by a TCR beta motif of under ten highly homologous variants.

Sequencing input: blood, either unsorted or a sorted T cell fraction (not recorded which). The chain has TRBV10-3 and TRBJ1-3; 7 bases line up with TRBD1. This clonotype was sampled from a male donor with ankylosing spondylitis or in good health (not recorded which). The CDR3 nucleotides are TGTGCCATCAGTGACAGGGGGGTCTCTGGAAACACCATATATTTT. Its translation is CAISDRGVSGNTIYF.